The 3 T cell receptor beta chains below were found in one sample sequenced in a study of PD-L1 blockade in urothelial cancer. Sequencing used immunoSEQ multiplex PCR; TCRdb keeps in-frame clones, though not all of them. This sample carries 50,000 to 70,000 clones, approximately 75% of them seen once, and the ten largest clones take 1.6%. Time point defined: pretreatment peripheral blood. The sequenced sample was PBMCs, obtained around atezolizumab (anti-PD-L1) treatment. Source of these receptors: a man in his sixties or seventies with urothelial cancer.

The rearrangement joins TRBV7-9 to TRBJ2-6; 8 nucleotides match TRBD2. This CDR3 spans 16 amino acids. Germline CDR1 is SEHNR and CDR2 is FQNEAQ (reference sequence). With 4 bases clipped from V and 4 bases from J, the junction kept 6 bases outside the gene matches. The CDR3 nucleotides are TGTGCCAGCAGCTCCCGGGGGGGACCCGGGGCCAACGTCCTGACTTTC. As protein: CASSSRGGPGANVLTF.

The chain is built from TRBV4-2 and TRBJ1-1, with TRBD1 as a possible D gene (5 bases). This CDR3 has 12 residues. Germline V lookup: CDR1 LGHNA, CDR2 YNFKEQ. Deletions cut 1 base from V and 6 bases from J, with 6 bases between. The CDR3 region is CASSQVGAEAFF. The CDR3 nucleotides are TGTGCCAGCAGCCAAGTAGGGGCTGAAGCTTTCTTT.

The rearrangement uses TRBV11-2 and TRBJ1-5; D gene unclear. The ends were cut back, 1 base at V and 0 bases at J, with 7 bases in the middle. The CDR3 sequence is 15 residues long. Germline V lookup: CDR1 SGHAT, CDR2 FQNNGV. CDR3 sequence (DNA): TGTGCCAGCAGCTTAGCGGGGAATAGCAATCAGCCCCAGCATTTT. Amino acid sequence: CASSLAGNSNQPQHF.